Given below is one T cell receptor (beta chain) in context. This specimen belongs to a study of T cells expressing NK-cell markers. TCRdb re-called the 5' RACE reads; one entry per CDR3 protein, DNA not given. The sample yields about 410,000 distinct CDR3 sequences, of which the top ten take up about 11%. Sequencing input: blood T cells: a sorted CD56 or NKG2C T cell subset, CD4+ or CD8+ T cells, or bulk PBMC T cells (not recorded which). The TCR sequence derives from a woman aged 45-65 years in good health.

CDR3 region: CASSSQGENQPQHF. V usage is TRBV7-9 and J usage is TRBJ1-5; there is no DNA to check the TCRdb D call of TRBD1. This CDR3 region has 14 residues. Germline-derived CDR1 and CDR2 are SEHNR and FQNEAQ (reference sequence).